A selection of T cell receptor beta chains follows, all from one sample in a study of blood T cells in healthy people across ages. TCRdb ran MiXCR on the 5' RACE reads and lists one entry per CDR3 protein. The data show 1,300,000 or so distinct CDR3 sequences, approximately 59% seen once. The sample taken for sequencing was blood. These receptors originate from a man between 18 and 29 years old in good health. Each CDR3 is given with its conserved first and last residue. D genes are given only for firm matches. Some rows mark clone size as missing; the rest say once, few, many or name a class of expanded clone.

J gene	D gene	clone size	V gene	CDR3 protein	CDR3 DNA
TRBJ2-7	.	few	TRBV29-1	CSGRGGTYEQYF	TGCAGCGGTCGGGGCGGCACCTACGAGCAGTACTTC
TRBJ2-3	.	.	TRBV14	CASSHVRLSTDTQYF	TGTGCCAGCAGCCATGTTCGACTTAGCACAGATACGCAGTATTTT
TRBJ2-7	TRBD2	.	TRBV7-9	CASSYGTSGLRGTYEQYF	TGTGCCAGCAGCTACGGGACTAGCGGTCTCAGGGGAACCTACGAGCAGTACTTC
TRBJ2-4	.	few	TRBV6-1	CASSTSGTPYAKNIQYF	TGTGCCAGCAGTACATCCGGGACCCCATACGCGAAAAACATTCAGTACTTC
TRBJ2-7	TRBD2	.	TRBV10-3	CATGGTSLYEQYF	TGTGCCACGGGGGGGACTAGCCTCTACGAGCAGTACTTC
TRBJ2-1	TRBD2	.	TRBV2	CASSESSGRVWEQFF	TGTGCCAGCAGTGAATCTAGCGGGAGGGTATGGGAGCAGTTCTTC
TRBJ1-6	TRBD1	.	TRBV7-9	CVSSGGQGFSPLHF	TGTGTCAGCAGCGGGGGACAGGGATTTTCACCCCTCCACTTT
TRBJ2-4	.	.	TRBV3-1	CASSQDLQLAKNIQYF	TGTGCCAGCAGCCAAGATCTACAGTTAGCCAAAAACATTCAGTACTTC
TRBJ2-5	TRBD2	.	TRBV6-5	CASRKLAGGQETQYF	TGTGCCAGCAGGAAACTAGCGGGGGGCCAAGAGACCCAGTACTTC
TRBJ2-3	TRBD2	few	TRBV20-1	CSARHPGLAGLDTQYF	TGCAGTGCTAGGCACCCGGGACTAGCGGGACTTGATACGCAGTATTTT
TRBJ2-5	TRBD2	once	TRBV4-1	CASSLRLAAREQYF	TGCGCCAGCAGCCTTCGGCTAGCGGCGCGGGAGCAGTACTTC
TRBJ2-2	.	.	TRBV4-1	CASSQGEGGDGELFF	TGCGCCAGCAGCCAAGGCGAAGGAGGGGACGGGGAGCTGTTTTTT
TRBJ1-1	.	.	TRBV20-1	CSARSLGQGNTEAFF	TGCAGTGCTAGAAGTCTAGGGCAGGGAAACACTGAAGCTTTCTTT
TRBJ2-7	TRBD2	.	TRBV3-1	CASSQDGTSGGPRYYEQYF	TGTGCCAGCAGCCAAGATGGCACTAGCGGGGGGCCGAGGTACTACGAGCAGTACTTC
TRBJ2-5	TRBD2	.	TRBV10-3	CATTSGPDKETQYF	TGTGCCACAACTAGCGGCCCGGACAAAGAGACCCAGTACTTC
TRBJ2-3	.	.	TRBV2	CASYGPDTQYF	TGTGCCAGCTACGGCCCAGATACGCAGTATTTT
TRBJ2-1	TRBD1	.	TRBV7-9	CASSYSRDSKYNEQFF	TGTGCCAGCAGTTATTCCCGGGACAGCAAGTACAATGAGCAGTTCTTC
TRBJ2-7	.	.	TRBV7-2	CASSLTSLGHEQYF	TGTGCCAGCAGCTTAACCTCCCTAGGCCACGAGCAGTACTTC
TRBJ2-7	.	once	TRBV5-1	CASSLGDTQYEQYF	TGCGCCAGCAGCTTGGGGGACACTCAATACGAGCAGTACTTC
TRBJ2-1	.	few	TRBV20-1	CSARGALGSNEQFF	TGCAGTGCTAGGGGTGCTCTAGGCTCCAATGAGCAGTTCTTC
TRBJ1-4	TRBD1	.	TRBV5-1	CASGRWTGRTNEKLFF	TGCGCCAGCGGAAGATGGACAGGGCGGACTAATGAAAAACTGTTTTTT
TRBJ2-7	.	few	TRBV7-9	CASSADHSYEQYF	TGTGCCAGCAGCGCGGACCACTCCTACGAGCAGTACTTC
TRBJ2-1	.	.	TRBV6-2/TRBV6-3	CASSYSSDWTGASYNEQFF	TGTGCCAGCAGTTACTCAAGCGACTGGACTGGAGCCTCCTACAATGAGCAGTTCTTC
TRBJ2-7	.	many	TRBV25-1	CASSEQGYEQYF	TGTGCCAGCAGTGAGCAGGGTTACGAGCAGTACTTC
TRBJ2-4	TRBD1	.	TRBV7-2	CASSLGPLDRGSYKQYF	TGTGCCAGCAGCTTAGGTCCGCTGGACAGGGGTTCATACAAGCAGTACTTC
TRBJ1-1	.	.	TRBV29-1	CRGGAGAEAFF	TGCAGGGGAGGGGCGGGAGCTGAAGCTTTCTTT
TRBJ1-2	.	few	TRBV5-1	CASSLAHRLHYGYTF	TGCGCCAGCAGTCTGGCCCACAGACTCCACTATGGCTACACCTTC
TRBJ2-6	.	.	TRBV6-5	CASSYTSKGGANVLTF	TGTGCCAGCAGTTACACCTCCAAAGGCGGGGCCAACGTCCTGACTTTC
TRBJ2-5	TRBD1	once	TRBV7-9	CAVLAGASGQGFQETQYF	TGTGCCGTTCTCGCTGGGGCTAGCGGACAGGGGTTCCAAGAGACCCAGTACTTC
TRBJ1-2	.	.	TRBV29-1	CSDDQDTANYGYTF	TGCAGCGACGACCAGGACACTGCTAACTATGGCTACACCTTC
TRBJ2-3	.	few	TRBV20-1	CSAKAPKEDTQYF	TGCAGTGCTAAAGCCCCAAAAGAAGATACGCAGTATTTT
TRBJ2-1	.	.	TRBV4-2	CASSQVSTAQFF	TGTGCCAGCAGCCAAGTGTCAACAGCGCAGTTCTTC
TRBJ2-1	.	.	TRBV12-3/TRBV12-4	CASSYFVNEQFF	TGTGCCAGCAGTTACTTTGTCAATGAGCAGTTCTTC
TRBJ2-5	TRBD1	.	TRBV4-3	CASSQDLGQARRYF	TGCGCCAGCAGCCAAGATTTGGGACAGGCTCGACGGTACTTC
TRBJ1-2	.	few	TRBV29-1	CSVEELSVVTNYGYTF	TGCAGTGTTGAAGAGCTTAGCGTGGTAACTAACTATGGCTACACCTTC
TRBJ2-7	.	few	TRBV4-3	CASSQAPGTYEQYF	TGTGCCAGCAGCCAAGCCCCAGGAACCTACGAGCAGTACTTC
TRBJ2-1	.	few	TRBV29-1	CSVVGLVSYGEQFF	TGCAGCGTTGTTGGGTTGGTGTCCTACGGTGAGCAGTTCTTC
TRBJ2-1	TRBD1	.	TRBV6-2/TRBV6-3	CASRDPGQNYNEQFF	TGTGCCAGCAGAGACCCGGGACAGAACTACAATGAGCAGTTCTTC
TRBJ2-2	.	.	TRBV9	CAGSVLLAMNTGELFF	TGTGCCGGCAGCGTGCTATTAGCTATGAACACCGGGGAGCTGTTTTTT
TRBJ2-7	.	few	TRBV28	CASRPPRGSYEQYF	TGTGCCAGCAGACCCCCCCGGGGATCCTACGAGCAGTACTTC
TRBJ2-3	TRBD2	.	TRBV4-2	CASSQPSGGLTDTQYF	TGTGCCAGCAGCCAACCAAGCGGGGGCCTCACAGATACGCAGTATTTT
TRBJ2-1	TRBD2	.	TRBV14	CASSQIAGGLNEQFF	TGTGCCAGCAGCCAAATAGCGGGAGGGCTCAATGAGCAGTTCTTC
TRBJ2-7	.	.	TRBV20-1	CSGRGANLYEQYF	TGCAGTGGTAGAGGGGCAAACCTCTACGAGCAGTACTTC
TRBJ2-7	.	.	TRBV20-1	CSAENRDNTYEQYF	TGCAGTGCGGAAAACCGGGACAACACCTACGAGCAGTACTTC
TRBJ2-5	TRBD2	few	TRBV12-3/TRBV12-4	CASSFQGLAHEETQYF	TGTGCCAGCAGTTTTCAGGGACTAGCGCACGAAGAGACCCAGTACTTC